This T cell receptor (beta chain) was retrieved from a study of technical replicates of blood from a few donors. Sequencing was performed with immunoSEQ multiplex PCR; in TCRdb, only in-frame clones are kept and a portion is missing. The table includes 55,000 to 75,000 clones, just under 95% detected once. Germline CDR1 MNHEY, CDR2 SVGAGI. The CDR3 consists of 15 residues. J gave up 0 bases and V 6 bases, and 8 bases lay outside the gene matches. The J gene is TRBJ2-7, the V gene TRBV6-5; 7 nucleotides agree with TRBD2. This sequence originates from a human donor in good health. Some clones in this sample may be carry-over from other donors' samples. Material for sequencing was PBMCs. This chain's CDR3 is CASSQSGASSYEQYF. DNA for the CDR3: TGTGCCAGCAGCCAAAGCGGGGCGAGCTCCTACGAGCAGTACTTC.